The 28 T cell receptor beta chains below come from one sample, sequenced in a study. TCRdb re-analysed the 5' RACE reads in MiXCR, keeping a single row per CDR3 protein. The sample lists under 65,000 distinct CDR3 sequences, more than 20% occurring once. Cells sorted as Tregs were CD4+, CD25+ and CD127-/low. The sequencing input was tumor-infiltrating Tregs sorted from the breast tumor. These receptor sequences come from a female donor with breast cancer.

The V gene is TRBV18, the J gene TRBJ1-5, with D perhaps matching TRBD1 (5 bases). V gave up 3 bases and J gave up 9 bases, with 15 bases separating them. This CDR3 spans 14 amino acids. Germline CDR1 and CDR2: KGHSH and LQKENI. CDR3 coding DNA: TGTGCCAGCTCACCGGGACCCCCACCTGGGCCCCAGCATTTT. Amino acids: CASSPGPPPGPQHF.

Many counts were recorded for this clonotype. The V call is TRBV5-1, the J call TRBJ2-7; 7 positions agree with TRBD2. Per germline, CDR1 SGHRS and CDR2 YFSETQ. The CDR3 contains 15 residues. J was trimmed by 2 bases and V by 0 bases; bases with no gene match: 5. The CDR3 here is CASSLVGTTTYEQYF. CDR3 nucleotides: TGCGCCAGCAGCTTGGTGGGGACTACTACCTACGAGCAGTACTTC.

The chain links TRBV6-2 or TRBV6-3 to TRBJ2-5; no firm D call. The V end was cut by 4 bases, the J end by 2 bases, with 5 bases between. Germline V gene lookup returns CDR1 MNHEY and CDR2 SVGEGT. The CDR3 is made up of 12 amino acids. The CDR3 loop is CASSSRQETQYF. The DNA for the CDR3 is TGTGCCAGCAGTTCTCGACAAGAGACCCAGTACTTC.

The chain employs TRBV7-8 and TRBJ1-2, with 10 bases that match TRBD1. With V trimmed by 5 bases and J by 5 bases, 5 bases remained unmatched. This CDR3 has 14 residues. CDR1 and CDR2 from the germline V gene are SGHVS and FQNEAQ. The CDR3 loop reads CASSRDRGTYGYTF. The CDR3 DNA reads TGTGCCAGCAGCCGGGACAGGGGAACTTATGGCTACACCTTC.

V and J are TRBV15 and TRBJ2-2; D uncertain. The CDR3 covers 14 residues. Germline lookup yields CDR1 LNHNV and CDR2 YYDKDF (reference sequence). The ends were cut back, 0 bases at V and 1 base at J, with 3 bases in the middle. CDR3 in DNA: TGTGCCACCAGCAGAGATCGGAACACCGGGGAGCTGTTTTTT. Residues: CATSRDRNTGELFF.

This clonotype came up many times. The CDR3 coding sequence is TGTGCCAGCAGCTTAGAATTCGGTCACAATGAGCAGTTCTTC. Protein sequence: CASSLEFGHNEQFF. The V gene is TRBV7-6, the J gene TRBJ2-1; D gene unclear. This CDR3 contains 14 residues. Per the germline V gene, CDR1 is SGHVS and CDR2 is FNYEAQ. Trimming cost V 1 base and J 5 bases, with 9 bases left between them.

In this sample, this clonotype turned up many times. The J gene is TRBJ2-3, the V gene TRBV7-8; D is possibly TRBD2 (6 bases). This CDR3 spans 14 amino acids. The germline CDR1 and CDR2 sequences are SGHVS and FQNEAQ. The germline V and J ends were trimmed by 1 base and 5 bases, with 10 bases remaining between them. CDR3: CASSLELAGDTQYF. In DNA, the CDR3 is TGTGCCAGCAGCTTAGAACTAGCCGGAGATACGCAGTATTTT.

This clonotype was seen more than once but under ten times. Since a much larger clone is just one base distant, this may be a read error. This CDR3 fails to terminate in the conserved phenylalanine or tryptophan, so it likely reflects a read error. The DNA for the CDR3 is TGTGCCAGCAGGATCGAACTTAACACCGGGGAGCTGTTTTCT. Encoded protein: CASRIELNTGELFS. The rearrangement uses TRBV12-3 or TRBV12-4 and TRBJ2-2; the D is unclear. Trimming took 6 bases from V and 2 from J, leaving 10 bases between them. The CDR3 runs 14 residues.

This chain joins TRBV4-2 and TRBJ1-1; TRBD1 matches 7 bases. CDR1 and CDR2 from the germline V gene are LGHNA and YNFKEQ. The CDR3 is 15 residues long. The junction had 6 bases not matched to a gene; V was cut back by 0 bases and J by 5 bases. The CDR3 coding sequence is TGTGCCAGCAGCCAAGACCAGGGGGGAAGGACTGAAGCTTTCTTT. Translating gives CASSQDQGGRTEAFF.

This chain links TRBV25-1 with TRBJ1-4, with 8 bases that match TRBD1. This CDR3 is 14 amino acids long. CDR1 and CDR2 from the germline V gene are MGHDK and SYGVNS. Unmatched junction bases numbered 4, after V lost 6 bases and J lost 4 bases. CDR3 loop: CASRGDRNNEKLFF. In nucleotides, the CDR3 is TGTGCCAGCAGGGGGGACAGGAATAATGAAAAACTGTTTTTT.

The CDR3 loop is CASSRGQGARSYEQYF. In DNA, the CDR3 is TGCGCCAGCAGCAGGGGACAGGGGGCGCGGAGCTACGAGCAGTACTTC. V usage is TRBV5-1 and J usage is TRBJ2-7, with 12 bases lining up with TRBD1. The CDR3 extends over 16 amino acids. Trimming took 4 bases from V and 3 from J; bases not matched to a gene: 8. Germline assignment: CDR1 SGHRS and CDR2 YFSETQ. Combining the CDR3 with reference TRBV5-1 and TRBJ2-7 gives the whole variable domain KAGVTQTPRYLIKTRGQQVTLSCSPISGHRSVSWYQQTPGQGLQFLFEYFSETQRNKGNFPGRFSGRQFSNSRSEMNVSTLELGDSALYLCASSRGQGARSYEQYFGPGTRLTVT.

As concerns this clonotype: It may be a read error: a sequence one base away is much more abundant. V and J are TRBV4-1 and TRBJ1-5; possibly TRBD1 for D (5 bases). V was trimmed by 6 bases and J by 4 bases, leaving 10 bases between them. CDR3 length: 13 amino acids. In germline, CDR1 is MGHRA, CDR2 YSYEKL. CDR3 coding DNA: TGCGCCAGCAGTCGGGACGAAAATCAGCCCCAGCATTTT. Its protein product is CASSRDENQPQHF.

This clonotype has at least ten counts. The CDR3 nucleotides read TGTGCCACTCGACCGGGACAGGGCAATGAGCAGTTCTTC. This sequence encodes CATRPGQGNEQFF. The chain is built from TRBV27 and TRBJ2-1, with 9 bases identical to TRBD1. Germline loops: CDR1 MNHEY, CDR2 SMNVEV (reference sequence). V gave up 10 bases and J gave up 6 bases; unmatched junction bases: 7. The CDR3 totals 13 residues.

This clonotype was found many times. The chain has TRBV15 and TRBJ1-3; D is ambiguous. CDR3 length: 17 amino acids. The V gene lost 1 base and the J gene lost 0 bases, with 13 bases spanning the gap. Germline lookup yields CDR1 LNHNV and CDR2 YYDKDF (reference sequence). CDR3 sequence (DNA): TGTGCCACCAGCAGAGTTCGCCTTGTCGACTCTGGAAACACCATATATTTT. Amino acid sequence: CATSRVRLVDSGNTIYF.

This clonotype appeared many times. The genes are TRBV20-1 and TRBJ2-3; 8 bases are shared with TRBD2. Unmatched junction bases numbered 4, after V lost 5 bases and J lost 0 bases. This CDR3 region has 14 residues. The germline V gene encodes CDR1 DFQATT and CDR2 SNEGSKA (reference sequence). CDR3 sequence (DNA): TGCAGTGCTCCGATAGCGGGAAGCACAGATACGCAGTATTTT. This codes for CSAPIAGSTDTQYF.

Note on this clonotype: At one end the junction does not follow the germline gene, possibly because of a read error. The V call is TRBV6-5, the J call TRBJ2-5; tentative D call: TRBD1 (5 bases). The length of the CDR3 is 15 residues. Germline values: CDR1 MNHEY, CDR2 SVGAGI. The CDR3 region is CASSHSGSTKETQYF. CDR3 DNA sequence: TGTGCCAGCAGTCACTCAGGGTCCACTAAAGAGACCCAGTACTTC.

This clonotype came up a few times. The chain is built from TRBV20-1 and TRBJ1-3; D unclear. Germline V lookup: CDR1 DFQATT, CDR2 SNEGSKA (reference sequence). The ends were cut back, 3 bases at V and 10 bases at J, with 10 bases in the middle. The CDR3 contains 11 residues. This CDR3 is CSARDGLTIYF. The CDR3 DNA reads TGCAGTGCTAGGGACGGCCTAACCATATATTTT.

Only a few counts were recorded for this clonotype. This chain links TRBV5-1 with TRBJ2-2; the match to TRBD2 covers 12 bases. Germline lookup yields CDR1 SGHRS and CDR2 YFSETQ. CDR3 length: 20 residues. Trimming took 0 bases from V and 0 from J; bases not matched to a gene: 9. DNA of the CDR3: TGCGCCAGCAGCTTGGGGACTAGCGGGACGAGGGCCACGAACACCGGGGAGCTGTTTTTT. Encoded protein: CASSLGTSGTRATNTGELFF.

This clonotype was detected a few times. The chain joins TRBV11-2 to TRBJ2-3; 7 bases map to TRBD2. After removal of 5 bases from V and 9 bases from J, the junction contained 8 bases not matched to a gene. Per the germline V gene, CDR1 is SGHAT and CDR2 is FQNNGV. This CDR3 contains 13 residues. This CDR3 reads CASSVLVGGTQYF. CDR3 coding DNA: TGTGCCAGCAGCGTCCTCGTCGGGGGGACGCAGTATTTT.

This clonotype appeared a few times. The DNA is omitted, as the CDR3 cannot be located on it reliably, and the CDR3 follows TCRdb's listing. The chain recombines TRBV29-1 with TRBJ2-7; no check of the table's D call, TRBD2, against the DNA was made. Germline CDR1 and CDR2: SQVTM and ANQGSEA. Ends included, the CDR3 has 13 residues. The CDR3 sequence: CSVGTGTSGRLDF.

This clonotype was seen repeatedly, ten times or more. A junction boundary mismatches the germline segment, possibly from a read error. This chain joins TRBV12-3 or TRBV12-4 and TRBJ1-5; unclear D gene. The CDR3 runs to 13 residues. CDR3 nucleotide sequence: TGTGCCAGCACCACTCCGATTTCCGGGCCCCAACATTTT. Its protein is CASTTPISGPQHF.

This chain joins TRBV7-2 and TRBJ2-5; no reliable D call. CDR1 is SGHTA and CDR2 is FQGNSA in the germline V gene. V was cut by 5 bases and J by 9 bases, with 13 bases left in between. CDR3 length equals 12 residues. CDR3 sequence: CASSPQDFSQYF. CDR3 DNA sequence: TGTGCCAGCAGCCCCCAGGATTTTTCCCAGTACTTC.

This clonotype was observed many times. This chain joins TRBV28 and TRBJ2-7, with D uncertain. Between the trimmed V and J ends, which lost 7 bases and 6 bases, there was a span of 19 bases. Germline V CDR1 and CDR2: MDHEN, SYDVKM. The CDR3 covers 14 residues. In nucleotides, the CDR3 is TGTGCCAGCACGCCCTTGTTCGGCGTTGGCGAGCAGTACTTC. Translation: CASTPLFGVGEQYF.

In this sample, this clonotype turned up a few times. The chain uses TRBV5-1 and TRBJ2-7, with D tentatively TRBD2 (6 bases). The CDR3 covers 19 residues. Germline V gene sequence: CDR1 SGHRS, CDR2 YFSETQ. Trimming pared 0 bases from V and 4 bases from J, leaving 26 bases between. CDR3 residues: CASSLDRVGTAGGNYEQYF. The CDR3 region has the DNA TGCGCCAGCAGCTTGGATCGGGTGGGGACTGCTGGGGGAAATTACGAGCAGTACTTC.

J is TRBJ2-7 and V is TRBV29-1; no reliable D call. Per germline, CDR1 SQVTM and CDR2 ANQGSEA. The CDR3 covers 11 residues. The CDR3 DNA reads as TGCAGTGCCCGAGAGATCTACGAGCAGTACTTC. Translating it yields CSAREIYEQYF.

This clonotype was detected only a few times. This may come from a read error, since a much larger clone is one base off. The rearrangement links TRBV6-5 to TRBJ1-1, with D unclear. CDR1 MNHEY and CDR2 SVGAGI come from the germline V gene. The CDR3 is 14 amino acids. CDR3 DNA sequence: TGTGCCAGCAATTACTCGCCGGGGAACACTGAAGCTTTCTTT. Protein: CASNYSPGNTEAFF.

V is TRBV20-1 and J is TRBJ1-1; TRBD1 matches 7 bases. The CDR3 loop spans 12 amino acids. The V gene's germline CDR1 is DFQATT and CDR2 SNEGSKA (reference sequence). The V segment lost 1 base and the J segment 7 bases; nucleotides outside the gene matches: 3. This CDR3 reads CSARGQGVEAFF. In nucleotides, the CDR3 is TGCAGTGCTAGAGGACAGGGAGTTGAAGCTTTCTTT.

The rearrangement joins TRBV6-5 to TRBJ2-1; the match to TRBD2 covers 8 bases. This CDR3 has 17 residues. The germline CDR1 and CDR2 sequences are MNHEY and SVGAGI. With V trimmed by 7 bases and J by 0 bases, 11 bases remained unmatched. The CDR3 nucleotides read TGTGCCAGCAACCACGAAAGACTAGCGAGCTCCTACAATGAGCAGTTCTTC. Translation gives CASNHERLASSYNEQFF.